This section outlines one T cell receptor beta chain sequence together with its context. The antigen remains unidentified. The CDR3 has 13 residues. Germline trimming cut 5 bases from V and 7 bases from J; bases unmatched to any gene: 4. The germline gives CDR1 MDHEN, CDR2 SYDVKM. The PCR made use of 60 Vbeta and 13 Jbeta primers. In the original analysis: In a later analysis, the count reached some 75 million unique TCR beta chains, with 8.5 million to 14 million shared. Profiled with immunoSEQ multiplex PCR; TCRdb holds only in-frame clones, not every one. V and J calls and clone size are as listed in that table; D and trimming were resolved from the DNA. The sample lists around 150,000 clones, approximately 77% occurring once. The entry originates in a study of cytomegalovirus exposure and HLA in healthy donors. The study, taken as a whole, reports: A later analysis found most CMV-associated TCR beta chains apparently HLA-restricted.

Sequencing was carried out using PBMCs. This rearrangement joins TRBV28 to TRBJ1-5, with 8 positions matching TRBD1. This TCR was sampled from a man aged 25-40 years in good health and CMV-seropositive. The CDR3 reads CASSLPGGQPQHF. The CDR3 nucleotides are TGTGCCAGCAGTCTACCAGGGGGCCAGCCCCAGCATTTT.